Following are 21 T cell receptor beta chains from one sample sequenced in a study of CD8+ T cells in alopecia areata. cDNA reverse transcribed from extracted RNA served as the sequencing template. TCRdb's table, derived via immunoSEQ multiplex PCR, lists solely in-frame clones and lacks some. The table has around 100,000 clones, just under 60% seen once. The treatment is: oral pan-JAK inhibitor, 5-10 mg twice daily. Material: CD8+ T cells sorted from blood, obtained at roughly week 55, from a patient treated with tofacitinib. The receptors stem from a human donor with alopecia areata.

This clone turned up a few times. V gene TRBV4-1 combines with J gene TRBJ1-2; the D is unclear. Germline CDR1 MGHRA, CDR2 YSYEKL. Trimming pared 0 bases from V and 4 bases from J, leaving 12 bases between. This CDR3 is 15 amino acids long. CDR3 protein: CASSQDGKRSYGYTF. The CDR3 bases are TGCGCCAGCAGCCAAGATGGGAAGAGGAGCTATGGCTACACCTTC.

The genes are TRBV13 and TRBJ1-1; D uncertain. Trimming took 3 bases from V and 2 from J, leaving 10 bases between them. The V gene's germline CDR1 is PRHDT and CDR2 FYEKMQ (reference sequence). The CDR3 loop spans 14 amino acids. CDR3 protein: CASSFGRANTEAFF. Here the CDR3 DNA reads TGTGCCAGCAGCTTCGGACGTGCTAACACTGAAGCTTTCTTT.

The chain links TRBV5-5 to TRBJ2-3; D call uncertain. Germline CDR1 and CDR2: SGHKS and YYEKEE (reference sequence). CDR3 length: 12 residues. Between the trimmed V and J ends, which lost 0 bases and 6 bases, there was a span of 5 bases. CDR3 coding DNA: TGTGCCAGCAGCTTGGGGAGCGATACGCAGTATTTT. It yields the protein CASSLGSDTQYF.

This chain links TRBV6-5 with TRBJ2-5; 7 bases map to TRBD1. The germline V gene has CDR1 MNHEY and CDR2 SVGAGI. The CDR3 sequence is 13 residues long. CDR3 DNA sequence: TGTACAACAGGGGCTGCACGCTGGGAGACCCAGTACTTC. Encoded protein: CTTGAARWETQYF.

The CDR3 sequence: CASSEPYPEGGGYGYTF. The DNA for the CDR3 is TGTGCCAGCAGCGAACCTTACCCCGAGGGGGGGGGTTATGGCTACACCTTC. V and J are TRBV13 and TRBJ1-2; a possible D gene is TRBD1 (6 bases). Trimming stripped 5 bases from V and 5 bases from J, with 24 bases between. Per the germline V gene, CDR1 is PRHDT and CDR2 is FYEKMQ (reference sequence). This CDR3 has 17 residues.

In regard to this clone: Different DNA sequences within this sample yield the same CDR3. The chain employs TRBV13 and TRBJ2-1; no firm D call. The CDR3 loop spans 13 amino acids. Germline V gene lookup returns CDR1 PRHDT and CDR2 FYEKMQ (reference sequence). The V end lost 3 bases, the J end lost 2 bases, and 5 bases lay between the germline ends. CDR3 nucleotides: TGTGCCAGCAGCTTGGCCCCCTACAATGAGCAGTTCTTC. Encoded protein: CASSLAPYNEQFF.

The rearrangement uses TRBV27 and TRBJ1-1, with unresolved D. The germline gives CDR1 MNHEY, CDR2 SMNVEV (reference sequence). This CDR3 has 15 amino acids. The V end was cut by 2 bases, the J end by 1 base, with 11 bases between. The CDR3 DNA sequence: TGTGCCAGCAGTTTACTGTGGGGATCGAACACTGAAGCTTTCTTT. This encodes CASSLLWGSNTEAFF.

The chain joins TRBV30 to TRBJ2-7, with D tentatively TRBD1 (6 bases). CDR3 length: 13 residues. From germline, CDR1 is GTSNPN and CDR2 SVGIG (reference sequence). Trimming shortened V by 3 bases and J by 2 bases, and 11 bases separated the two germline ends. CDR3 sequence: CAWREQGPYEQYF. The DNA for the CDR3 is TGTGCCTGGAGAGAGCAGGGGCCCTACGAGCAGTACTTC.

V gene TRBV4-1 combines with J gene TRBJ1-2; D not resolved. The CDR3 is 14 amino acids. V gave up 4 bases and J gave up 8 bases, with 17 bases separating them. The germline CDR1 and CDR2 sequences are MGHRA and YSYEKL. This CDR3 is CASSRLPLRPGYTF. In nucleotides, the CDR3 is TGCGCCAGCAGCCGACTTCCGTTGCGGCCCGGCTACACCTTC.

There are a few counts of this clone. The rearrangement uses TRBV2 and TRBJ2-7; D is undetermined. The CDR3 has 11 amino acids. Trimming took 1 base from V and 4 from J, leaving 2 bases between them. Germline CDR1 and CDR2: SNHLY and FYNNEI. CDR3 DNA sequence: TGTGCCAGCAGTGAAGTTTACGAGCAGTACTTC. Translating it yields CASSEVYEQYF.

The gene calls are TRBV11-2 and TRBJ2-6; no firm D call. Germline CDR1 reads SGHAT; CDR2 reads FQNNGV. CDR3 length: 16 amino acids. V was cut by 4 bases and J by 0 bases, with 10 bases left in between. The CDR3 nucleotides are TGTGCCAGCAGCTCCCCATTGACCTCTGGGGCCAACGTCCTGACTTTC. The encoded protein is CASSSPLTSGANVLTF.

This clone was detected once. DNA for the CDR3: TGTGCCAGCAGTAATGAAGGGGGCAGTGGCTACACCTTC. As protein: CASSNEGGSGYTF. The V gene is TRBV11-1, the J gene TRBJ1-2, with 7 bases matching TRBD1. Germline V gene data show CDR1 as SGHAT and CDR2 as FQDESV (reference sequence). The CDR3 is 13 amino acids. The V segment lost 6 bases and the J segment 7 bases; nucleotides outside the gene matches: 8.

The V and J genes are TRBV30 and TRBJ2-3; 8 bases align to TRBD2. V shed 0 bases, J shed 4 bases, and the junction held 3 bases outside the gene matches. The CDR3 loop spans 14 amino acids. Germline V gives CDR1 GTSNPN, CDR2 SVGIG (reference sequence). CDR3 nucleotide sequence: TGTGCCTGGAGTGTACTCGGGAGGGCAGATACGCAGTATTTT. It yields the protein CAWSVLGRADTQYF.

This sequence joins TRBV9 and TRBJ1-1, with D unresolved. This CDR3 is built from 12 residues. CDR1 is SGDLS, CDR2 YYNGEE, per germline. Trimming pared 1 base from V and 0 bases from J, leaving 1 base between. CDR3 DNA: TGTGCCAGCAGCGTAATGAACACTGAAGCTTTCTTT. Its protein product is CASSVMNTEAFF.

The chain recombines TRBV4-1 with TRBJ2-7; D gene unclear. Deletions cut 0 bases from V and 2 bases from J, with 14 bases between. The CDR3 extends over 16 amino acids. CDR1 is MGHRA and CDR2 is YSYEKL in the germline V gene. CDR3 sequence: CASSQERMVSPYEQYF. As DNA, the CDR3 is TGCGCCAGCAGCCAAGAAAGAATGGTCAGCCCCTACGAGCAGTACTTC.

V usage is TRBV2 and J usage is TRBJ2-6; a weak D match, TRBD1 (6 bases). The V gene lost 4 bases and the J gene lost 3 bases, with 7 bases spanning the gap. CDR1 and CDR2 (germline): SNHLY, FYNNEI. This CDR3 is built from 14 residues. CDR3 sequence (DNA): TGTGCCAGCAGTGTCAGGGGTGGGGCCAACGTCCTGACTTTC. Translating it yields CASSVRGGANVLTF.

The chain is built from TRBV30 and TRBJ2-7, with a possible D match to TRBD1 (6 bases). Trimming left V 2 bases short and J 6 bases short, with 14 bases between. Germline CDR1 is GTSNPN and CDR2 is SVGIG (reference sequence). The CDR3 covers 13 residues. The CDR3 DNA sequence: TGTGCCTGGAGTCGTGGACAGAGTGGCGAGCAGTACTTC. Translation gives CAWSRGQSGEQYF. Full variable domain (outside the CDR3, taken from reference TRBV30 and TRBJ2-7): SQTIHQWPATLVQPVGSPLSLECTVEGTSNPNLYWYRQAAGRGLQLLFYSVGIGQISSEVPQNLSASRPQDRQFILSSKKLLLSDSGFYLCAWSRGQSGEQYFGPGTRLTVT.

This clone turned up a few times. This sequence joins TRBV30 and TRBJ1-6; 8 bases are shared with TRBD1. CDR3 length: 20 residues. The ends lost 5 bases at V and 2 bases at J; junction bases unmatched: 20. CDR1 is GTSNPN and CDR2 is SVGIG in the germline V gene (reference sequence). The CDR3 DNA reads as TGTGCCTGGGAACTGCAAGGGACAGGAATTTTCAGCGCCTATAATTCACCCCTCCACTTT. Its translation: CAWELQGTGIFSAYNSPLHF. The complete variable domain, with remaining parts taken from reference TRBV30 and TRBJ1-6, reads SQTIHQWPATLVQPVGSPLSLECTVEGTSNPNLYWYRQAAGRGLQLLFYSVGIGQISSEVPQNLSASRPQDRQFILSSKKLLLSDSGFYLCAWELQGTGIFSAYNSPLHFGNGTRLTVT.

The CDR3 nucleotides read TGTGCCAGTAGTATAGCAGCCGGGGGCCAATATGGCTACACCTTC. Protein sequence: CASSIAAGGQYGYTF. The chain couples TRBV19 to TRBJ1-2; perhaps TRBD1 as D (6 bases). Germline V CDR1 and CDR2: LNHDA, SQIVND (reference sequence). This CDR3 contains 15 residues. V gave up 1 base and J gave up 5 bases, with 14 bases separating them. Using reference TRBV19 and TRBJ1-2 for the parts outside the CDR3, the full variable domain is DGGITQSPKYLFRKEGQNVTLSCEQNLNHDAMYWYRQDPGQGLRLIYYSQIVNDFQKGDIAEGYSVSREKKESFPLTVTSAQKNPTAFYLCASSIAAGGQYGYTFGSGTRLTVV.

The CDR3, as DNA: TGTGCCAGCAGCTTGGTTTCGAACACCGGGGAGCTGTTTTTT. This encodes CASSLVSNTGELFF. V is TRBV5-6 and J is TRBJ2-2; D call uncertain. CDR3 length equals 14 residues. Trimming left V 0 bases short and J 0 bases short, with 3 bases between. CDR1 is SGHDT and CDR2 is YYEEEE in the germline V gene.

The table lists this clone with a few counts. The chain links TRBV14 to TRBJ1-2; 7 nucleotides match TRBD1. V dropped 0 bases and J dropped 6; count of bases not matched to a gene: 4. The CDR3 has 14 amino acids. Germline V gives CDR1 SGHDN, CDR2 FVKESK. The CDR3 here is CASSQDGGGDGYTF. The CDR3 DNA sequence: TGTGCCAGCAGCCAAGATGGAGGGGGCGATGGCTACACCTTC.